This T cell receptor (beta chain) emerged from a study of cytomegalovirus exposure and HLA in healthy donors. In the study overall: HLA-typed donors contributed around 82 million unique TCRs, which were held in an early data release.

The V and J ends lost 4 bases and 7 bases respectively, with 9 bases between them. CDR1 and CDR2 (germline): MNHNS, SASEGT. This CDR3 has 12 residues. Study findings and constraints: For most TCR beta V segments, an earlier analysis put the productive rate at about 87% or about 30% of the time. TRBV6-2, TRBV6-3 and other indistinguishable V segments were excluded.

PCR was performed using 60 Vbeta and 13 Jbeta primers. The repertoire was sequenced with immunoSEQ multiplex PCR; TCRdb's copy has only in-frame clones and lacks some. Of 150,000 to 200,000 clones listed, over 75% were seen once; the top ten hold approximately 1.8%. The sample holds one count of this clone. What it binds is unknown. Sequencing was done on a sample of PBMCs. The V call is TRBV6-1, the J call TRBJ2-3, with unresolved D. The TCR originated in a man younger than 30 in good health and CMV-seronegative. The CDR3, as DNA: TGTGCCAGCAGTGTAACTTCGTATACGCAGTATTTT. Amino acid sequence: CASSVTSYTQYF.